This T cell receptor beta chain appears in the sequencing data of a study of neoadjuvant anti-PD-1 for oral cavity cancer. The wider study: Non-progressing patients received a fourth nivolumab dose near day 43, then surgery on days 50-56.

Repertoires were generated with immunoSEQ multiplex PCR, while TCRdb's copy carries only in-frame clones and drops some. The profile shows over 7,000 clones, approximately 82% of them singletons. Note on this clone: Its antigen is unidentified.

Study-level results: Treg/Th17 ratio rose with pretreatment blood and fell with post-treatment tumor TCRbeta clonality.

CDR1 and CDR2 (germline): MNHEY, SVGAGI. Trimming took 6 bases from V and 12 from J, leaving 15 bases between them. This CDR3 comprises 12 residues. The receptor was isolated from a person aged 35-79 years with oral cavity squamous cell carcinoma. The sequenced sample was PBMCs, obtained before nivolumab (anti-PD-1) treatment. This sequence joins TRBV6-5 and TRBJ2-1; D might be TRBD1 (7 bases). As DNA, the CDR3 is TGTGCCAGCAGCTCCGGTCAGGGGGGGCAGTTCTTC. The encoded protein is CASSSGQGGQFF.